These 27 T cell receptor beta chains came from one sample sequenced in a study of T cells in Graves' hyperthyroidism and ophthalmopathy. Amplification yielded TCR beta CDR3 regions, with RNA transcripts as the source. HTBI primers were employed in a first-round RT-PCR of the TCR CDR3. TCRdb analysed the multiplex PCR reads with MiXCR anew, one entry per CDR3 protein. The sample holds hundreds of thousands of distinct CDR3 sequences, approximately 15% seen once. The material sequenced was blood. These TCRs come from a woman aged 18 to 35 with Graves' hyperthyroidism.

This clonotype showed up just a few times. The J gene is TRBJ1-1, the V gene TRBV29-1; D is perhaps TRBD1 (5 bases). The CDR3 has 12 amino acids. Germline CDR1 SQVTM, CDR2 ANQGSEA. V lost 4 bases, J lost 4 bases, and 10 bases lay in between. The CDR3 bases are TGCAGCGTTGGACAGACACGCACTGAAGCTTTCTTT. Encoded protein: CSVGQTRTEAFF.

This clonotype was picked up a small number of times. Given a much more abundant clone one base away, this may be a read error. The chain joins TRBV20-1 to TRBJ2-7; 7 nucleotides match TRBD1. The CDR3 is made up of 14 amino acids. V dropped 6 bases and J dropped 5; count of bases not matched to a gene: 13. The germline V gene encodes CDR1 DFQATT and CDR2 SNEGSKA (reference sequence). The CDR3 bases are TGCAGTGCCCTTCGACAGGGTCTCATGCACGAGCAGTACTTC. Translated, it gives CSALRQGLMHEQYF.

The chain links TRBV30 to TRBJ1-4, with D possibly matching TRBD1 (5 bases). This CDR3 region has 16 residues. V was clipped by 8 bases and J by 1 base, with 20 bases between them. Germline values: CDR1 GTSNPN, CDR2 SVGIG (reference sequence). For the CDR3, the DNA is TGTGCCAGACGTTCCTCCGGGCAGGGAACTAATGAAAAACTGTTTTTT. This translates into CARRSSGQGTNEKLFF.

The gene calls are TRBV19 and TRBJ2-1; 7 positions agree with TRBD2. CDR3 size: 13 residues. The germline V gene encodes CDR1 LNHDA and CDR2 SQIVND (reference sequence). V lost 0 bases and J lost 11; bases outside the gene matches: 4. The CDR3 spells CASSIEGGIQQFF. Here the CDR3 DNA reads TGTGCCAGTAGTATAGAGGGAGGGATCCAGCAGTTCTTC.

This sequence joins TRBV5-4 and TRBJ1-1, with 7 nucleotides matching TRBD1. V lost 4 bases and J lost 3; bases outside the gene matches: 6. Germline assignment: CDR1 SGHNT and CDR2 YYREEE (reference sequence). CDR3 length equals 14 residues. The CDR3 is CASSPGGGDTEAFF. The DNA for the CDR3 is TGTGCCAGCAGCCCAGGGGGGGGAGACACTGAAGCTTTCTTT. Supplemented by reference TRBV5-4 and TRBJ1-1, the full variable domain reads ETGVTQSPTHLIKTRGQQVTLRCSSQSGHNTVSWYQQALGQGPQFIFQYYREEENGRGNFPPRFSGLQFPNYSSELNVNALELDDSALYLCASSPGGGDTEAFFGQGTRLTVV.

The V call is TRBV4-3, the J call TRBJ1-2, with D possibly being TRBD1 (5 bases). The germline V gene has CDR1 LGHNA and CDR2 YSLEER. The CDR3 loop spans 15 amino acids. The V and J ends lost 0 bases and 7 bases respectively, with 15 bases between them. DNA for the CDR3: TGCGCCAGCAGCCAAGACAGGGACCCCCCGTTTGGCTACACCTTC. Protein: CASSQDRDPPFGYTF.

This clonotype showed up just a few times. The chain carries TRBV20-1 and TRBJ2-6; the D call may be TRBD1 or TRBD2 (5 bases each). There are 17 residues in the CDR3. Germline V gene lookup returns CDR1 DFQATT and CDR2 SNEGSKA (reference sequence). V was clipped by 3 bases and J by 0 bases, with 15 bases between them. The CDR3 reads CSASRDGYFSGANVLTF. The CDR3 bases are TGCAGTGCTAGCCGGGACGGCTATTTCTCTGGGGCCAACGTCCTGACTTTC.

This clonotype was counted between two and nine times. The rearrangement uses TRBV3-1 and TRBJ2-7; TRBD1 agrees at 8 bases. This CDR3 is 15 amino acids long. Germline V lookup: CDR1 LGHDT, CDR2 YNNKEL (reference sequence). The junction had 11 bases not matched to a gene; V was cut back by 4 bases and J by 6 bases. Here the CDR3 reads CASSRRTGSGCEQYF. The CDR3 nucleotides are TGTGCCAGCAGCCGACGGACAGGGAGCGGTTGCGAGCAGTACTTC.

This clonotype was detected ten times or more. This chain's CDR3 is CASSLYKNTGELFF. The CDR3 bases are TGTGCCAGCTCACTTTACAAGAACACCGGGGAGCTGTTTTTT. The chain combines TRBV18 with TRBJ2-2, with unresolved D. The germline V gene encodes CDR1 KGHSH and CDR2 LQKENI. V gave up 4 bases and J gave up 1 base, with 7 bases separating them. There are 14 residues in the CDR3.

This clonotype was seen at least ten times. The chain couples TRBV6-2 or TRBV6-3 to TRBJ2-5, with 9 bases matching TRBD2. The CDR3 length is 16 residues. The V gene end was trimmed by 0 bases and the J gene end by 1 base; junction bases not matched to a gene: 3. Germline V gives CDR1 MNHEY, CDR2 SVGEGT. The CDR3 coding sequence is TGTGCCAGCAGTTACTCGAGGCGGGAGGGCCAAGAGACCCAGTACTTC. The encoded protein is CASSYSRREGQETQYF.

There are many counts of this clonotype. The V gene is TRBV6-1, the J gene TRBJ2-1; either TRBD1 or TRBD2 may fit D (6 bases each). Trimming pared 6 bases from V and 1 base from J, leaving 28 bases between. The CDR3 extends over 20 amino acids. Germline CDR1 MNHNS, CDR2 SASEGT. The CDR3 bases are TGTGCCAGCAGCCGGGGGCGGACGGTCCGGAGCGGAATTTCCTACAATGAGCAGTTCTTC. It yields the protein CASSRGRTVRSGISYNEQFF.

V gene TRBV9 combines with J gene TRBJ2-7; D may correspond to TRBD1 or TRBD2 (5 bases each). The V end was cut by 4 bases, the J end by 4 bases, with 21 bases between. This CDR3 has 16 residues. From germline, CDR1 is SGDLS and CDR2 YYNGEE. In nucleotides, the CDR3 is TGTGCCAGCAGCCCAACGGCGGCGGATGGGGGTTACGAGCAGTACTTC. Translation: CASSPTAADGGYEQYF.

There are many counts of this clonotype. This sequence joins TRBV6-1 and TRBJ1-5; perhaps TRBD1 as D (6 bases). CDR3 size: 17 residues. The ends were cut back, 3 bases at V and 0 bases at J, with 15 bases in the middle. Per the germline V gene, CDR1 is MNHNS and CDR2 is SASEGT. This chain's CDR3 is CASSETWGAHSNQPQHF. The CDR3 DNA follows: TGTGCCAGCAGTGAGACTTGGGGGGCTCATAGCAATCAGCCCCAGCATTTT.

Remarks on this clonotype: A much bigger clone sits one base away, suggesting this may be a read error. The rearrangement joins TRBV11-1 to TRBJ2-1, with TRBD1 matching 11 bases. The tail of the sequence fits TRBJ2-7 better, so the J call may be wrong. The germline gives CDR1 SGHAT, CDR2 FQDESV (reference sequence). The CDR3 contains 13 residues. The CDR3 DNA follows: TGTGCCAGCAGGGACAGGGGGCAGGGTGAGCAGTACTTC. Protein product: CASRDRGQGEQYF.

The chain links TRBV6-1 to TRBJ1-1; a weak D match, TRBD1 (5 bases). The CDR3 is made up of 16 amino acids. V was clipped by 2 bases and J by 2 bases, with 15 bases between them. Germline values: CDR1 MNHNS, CDR2 SASEGT. The CDR3 nucleotides read TGTGCCAGCAGTGAAAGGGTGGGACCCTTCAACACTGAAGCTTTCTTT. It encodes CASSERVGPFNTEAFF.

The V call is TRBV9, the J call TRBJ1-1, with a possible D match to TRBD1 (6 bases). V was clipped by 4 bases and J by 6 bases, with 22 bases between them. Germline CDR1 reads SGDLS; CDR2 reads YYNGEE. The CDR3 spans 16 residues. The CDR3 DNA follows: TGTGCCAGCAGCCCTCCAGGGAGGGGGATTAGAGCTGAAGCTTTCTTT. Protein: CASSPPGRGIRAEAFF.

This clonotype came up many times. The DNA of the CDR3 is TGCGCCAGCAGCAAAGGACTAGCGGGAGGCCAATACAATGAGCAGTTCTTC. Translated, it gives CASSKGLAGGQYNEQFF. The chain joins TRBV5-1 to TRBJ2-1, with 14 bases lining up with TRBD2. V lost 4 bases and J lost 4; bases outside the gene matches: 7. The germline V gene has CDR1 SGHRS and CDR2 YFSETQ. The CDR3 runs 17 residues.

In this sample, this clonotype turned up many times. The chain links TRBV7-9 to TRBJ2-1; 11 bases match TRBD2. Losses at the gene ends were 4 bases for V and 4 bases for J; bases not matched to a gene: 9. The CDR3 spans 17 residues. Germline CDR1 and CDR2: SEHNR and FQNEAQ (reference sequence). The CDR3 reads CASSSNPGLAAYNEQFF. In DNA form, the CDR3 reads TGTGCCAGCAGCTCGAACCCGGGACTAGCGGCTTACAATGAGCAGTTCTTC.

This clonotype was detected many times. J is TRBJ2-1 and V is TRBV13; the match to TRBD2 covers 12 bases. CDR1 is PRHDT and CDR2 is FYEKMQ in the germline V gene (reference sequence). Germline trimming cut 0 bases from V and 2 bases from J; bases unmatched to any gene: 17. The CDR3 is 22 amino acids. Here the CDR3 DNA reads TGTGCCAGCAGCTTAGGGAGGGGTGCGAGGACTAGCGGGATTCTCACCTACAATGAGCAGTTCTTC. This encodes CASSLGRGARTSGILTYNEQFF. The whole variable domain, filled in from reference TRBV13 and TRBJ2-1, reads AAGVIQSPRHLIKEKRETATLKCYPIPRHDTVYWYQQGPGQDPQFLISFYEKMQSDKGSIPDRFSAQQFSDYHSELNMSSLELGDSALYFCASSLGRGARTSGILTYNEQFFGPGTRLTVL.

This clonotype was counted many times. The chain uses TRBV29-1 and TRBJ1-1, with a weak D call TRBD1 (5 bases). Trimming pared 6 bases from V and 1 base from J, leaving 12 bases between. CDR1 and CDR2 (germline): SQVTM, ANQGSEA. The CDR3 runs 13 residues. The CDR3 protein is CSVADSKNTEAFF. As DNA, the CDR3 is TGCAGCGTGGCTGACAGTAAGAACACTGAAGCTTTCTTT.

This clonotype was counted once. The gene calls are TRBV4-1 and TRBJ2-5; D is perhaps TRBD2 (5 bases). Germline V lookup: CDR1 MGHRA, CDR2 YSYEKL. CDR3 size: 14 residues. With 2 bases removed from V and 0 bases from J, the gap between germline ends came to 7 bases. As DNA, the CDR3 is TGCGCCAGCAGCCAACCTAGCAACCAAGAGACCCAGTACTTC. Translated: CASSQPSNQETQYF.

V and J are TRBV14 and TRBJ1-3; perhaps TRBD1 as D (5 bases). V lost 4 bases and J lost 2, with 18 bases in between. Germline lookup yields CDR1 SGHDN and CDR2 FVKESK. This CDR3 comprises 17 residues. The CDR3 loop reads CASSPRPPGRTGNTIYF. CDR3 DNA: TGTGCCAGCAGCCCACGACCTCCGGGACGGACTGGAAACACCATATATTTT.

V is TRBV6-5 and J is TRBJ1-2, with 11 bases lining up with TRBD1. The germline V gene has CDR1 MNHEY and CDR2 SVGAGI. This CDR3 has 15 amino acids. The V gene end was trimmed by 3 bases and the J gene end by 6 bases; junction bases not matched to a gene: 6. CDR3 sequence (DNA): TGTGCCAGCAGTTATAAGCCGGGACAGGGGGATGGCTACACCTTC. Translated, it gives CASSYKPGQGDGYTF.

There are many counts of this clonotype. The chain links TRBV3-1 to TRBJ1-3, with D hard to call. Trimming took off 4 bases at V and 8 bases at J, with 9 bases between the two ends. Per the germline V gene, CDR1 is LGHDT and CDR2 is YNNKEL (reference sequence). This CDR3 spans 12 amino acids. CDR3 amino acids: CASSLNEDTIYF. The CDR3 nucleotides read TGTGCCAGCAGCCTAAACGAAGACACCATATATTTT.

The chain combines TRBV29-1 with TRBJ2-2, with 8 bases fitting TRBD2. After removal of 0 bases from V and 5 bases from J, the junction contained 5 bases not matched to a gene. The CDR3 is 15 residues long. CDR1 is SQVTM and CDR2 is ANQGSEA in the germline V gene. The CDR3 sequence: CSVEEGAGDTGELFF. The CDR3 DNA is TGCAGCGTTGAAGAGGGAGCGGGGGATACCGGGGAGCTGTTTTTT.

The genes are TRBV5-1 and TRBJ2-2; 9 bases line up with TRBD1. Germline V lookup: CDR1 SGHRS, CDR2 YFSETQ. J lost 7 bases, V lost 4 bases, and 8 bases had no gene match. This CDR3 spans 15 amino acids. This CDR3 reads CASSPGQGRVGELFF. CDR3 nucleotide sequence: TGCGCCAGCAGCCCCGGACAGGGGAGGGTCGGGGAGCTGTTTTTT.

There are many counts of this clonotype. The rearrangement uses TRBV19 and TRBJ1-1, with a tentative D call TRBD1 (5 bases). This CDR3 is built from 15 residues. CDR1 is LNHDA, CDR2 SQIVND, per germline (reference sequence). The V gene lost 6 bases and the J gene lost 7 bases, with 21 bases spanning the gap. The CDR3 DNA follows: TGTGCCAGTAGCCTCATGTCTATGGGGCAGCGTGAAGCTTTCTTT. It is translated as CASSLMSMGQREAFF.